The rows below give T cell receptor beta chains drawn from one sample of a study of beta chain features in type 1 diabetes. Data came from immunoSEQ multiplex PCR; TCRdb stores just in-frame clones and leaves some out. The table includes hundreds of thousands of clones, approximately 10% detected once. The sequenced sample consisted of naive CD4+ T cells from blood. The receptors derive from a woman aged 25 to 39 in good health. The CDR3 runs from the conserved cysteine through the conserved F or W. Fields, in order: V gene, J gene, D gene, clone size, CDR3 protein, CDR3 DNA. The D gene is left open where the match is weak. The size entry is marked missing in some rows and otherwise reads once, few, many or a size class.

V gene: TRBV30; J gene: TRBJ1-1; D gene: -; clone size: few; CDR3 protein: CAWLGRFPEAFF; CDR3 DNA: TGTGCCTGGCTGGGGCGATTCCCTGAAGCTTTCTTT
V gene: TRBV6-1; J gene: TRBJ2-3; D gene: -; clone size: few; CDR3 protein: CASSEVRSVTGRTDTQYF; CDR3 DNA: TGTGCCAGCAGTGAAGTAAGGTCGGTAACAGGCCGCACAGATACGCAGTATTTT
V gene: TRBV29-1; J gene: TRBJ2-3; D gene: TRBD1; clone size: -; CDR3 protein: CSGTGQLPSTDTQYF; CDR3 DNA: TGCAGCGGAACGGGACAGCTTCCTAGCACAGATACGCAGTATTTT
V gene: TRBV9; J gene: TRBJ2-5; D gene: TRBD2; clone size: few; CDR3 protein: CASSVGGLAETQYF; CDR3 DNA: TGTGCCAGCAGCGTAGGGGGACTAGCCGAGACCCAGTACTTC
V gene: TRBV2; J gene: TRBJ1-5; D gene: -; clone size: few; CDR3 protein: CASGDRTGNQPQHF; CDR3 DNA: TGTGCCAGCGGTGATCGGACAGGCAATCAGCCCCAGCATTTT
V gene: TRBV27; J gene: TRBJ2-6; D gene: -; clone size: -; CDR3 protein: CASRGAGANVLTF; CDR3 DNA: TGTGCCAGCAGGGGAGCTGGGGCCAACGTCCTGACTTTC
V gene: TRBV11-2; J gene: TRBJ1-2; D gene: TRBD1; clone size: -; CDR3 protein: CASSLGIDRVDYGYTF; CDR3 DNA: TGTGCCAGCAGCTTAGGTATCGACAGGGTTGACTATGGCTACACCTTC
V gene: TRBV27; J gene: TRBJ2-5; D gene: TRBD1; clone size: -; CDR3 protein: CASSRQGQETQYF; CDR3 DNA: TGTGCCAGCAGTCGACAGGGCCAAGAGACCCAGTACTTC
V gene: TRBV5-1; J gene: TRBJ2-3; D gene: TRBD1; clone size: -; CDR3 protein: CASRLDRGIWDTQYF; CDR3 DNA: TGCGCCAGCAGACTAGACAGGGGAATTTGGGATACGCAGTATTTT
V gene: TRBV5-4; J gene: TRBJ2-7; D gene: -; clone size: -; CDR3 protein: CASSLGEFYEQYF; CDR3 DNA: TGTGCCAGCAGCTTGGGAGAGTTCTACGAGCAGTACTTC
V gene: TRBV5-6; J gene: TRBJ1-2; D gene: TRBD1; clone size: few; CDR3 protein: CASSLVGQPINYGYTF; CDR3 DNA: TGTGCCAGCAGCTTGGTGGGACAGCCGATTAACTATGGCTACACCTTC
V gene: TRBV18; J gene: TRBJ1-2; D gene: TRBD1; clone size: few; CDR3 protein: CASSPLGTGEDYGYTF; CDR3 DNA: TGTGCCAGCTCACCTCTCGGGACAGGGGAAGACTATGGCTACACCTTC
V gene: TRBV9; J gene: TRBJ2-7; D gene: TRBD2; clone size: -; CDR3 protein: CASSVAPGLASYEQYF; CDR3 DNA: TGTGCCAGCAGCGTAGCCCCGGGACTAGCATCCTACGAGCAGTACTTC
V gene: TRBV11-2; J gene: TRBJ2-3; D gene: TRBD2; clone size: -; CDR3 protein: CASSFRRGGPSTDTQYF; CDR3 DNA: TGTGCCAGCAGCTTTCGTCGCGGGGGTCCTAGCACAGATACGCAGTATTTT
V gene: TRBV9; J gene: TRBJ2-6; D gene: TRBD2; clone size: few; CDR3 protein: CASSSGLAGGPLLSGANVLTF; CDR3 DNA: TGTGCCAGCAGCTCGGGACTAGCGGGAGGGCCTCTCCTCTCTGGGGCCAACGTCCTGACTTTC
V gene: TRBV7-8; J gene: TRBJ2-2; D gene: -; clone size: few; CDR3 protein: CASSSGITGELFF; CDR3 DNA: TGTGCCAGCAGCTCCGGGATCACGGGGGAGCTGTTTTTT
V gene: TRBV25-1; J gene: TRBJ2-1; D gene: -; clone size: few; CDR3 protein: CASSRTGTSDNEQFF; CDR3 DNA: TGTGCCAGCAGCCGAACAGGGACATCGGACAATGAGCAGTTCTTC
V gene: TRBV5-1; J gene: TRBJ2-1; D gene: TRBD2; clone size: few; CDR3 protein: CASSPSSGTYNEQFF; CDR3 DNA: TGCGCCAGCAGCCCCTCTAGCGGCACCTACAATGAGCAGTTCTTC
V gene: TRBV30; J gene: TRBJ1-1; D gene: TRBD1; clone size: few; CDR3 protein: CAWSGTGWNTEAFF; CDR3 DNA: TGTGCCTGGAGTGGGACAGGGTGGAACACTGAAGCTTTCTTT
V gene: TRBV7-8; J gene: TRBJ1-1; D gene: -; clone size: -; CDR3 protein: CASSLRQPLLMNTEAFF; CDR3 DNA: TGTGCCAGCAGCTTGAGACAGCCCCTCCTCATGAACACTGAAGCTTTCTTT
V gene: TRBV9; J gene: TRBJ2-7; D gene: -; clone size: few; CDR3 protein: CASSVAPGGSYEQYF; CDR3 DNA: TGTGCCAGCAGCGTAGCTCCGGGCGGGTCCTACGAGCAGTACTTC
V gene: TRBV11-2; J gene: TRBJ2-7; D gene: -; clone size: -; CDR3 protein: CASSRWREQYF; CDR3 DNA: TGTGCCAGCAGCCGGTGGAGGGAGCAGTACTTC
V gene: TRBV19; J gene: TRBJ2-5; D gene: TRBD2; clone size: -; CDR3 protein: CASSGSGRAGETQYF; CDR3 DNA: TGTGCCAGTAGTGGTAGCGGGAGGGCCGGAGAGACCCAGTACTTC
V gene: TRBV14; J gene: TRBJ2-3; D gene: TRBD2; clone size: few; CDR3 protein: CASSQVGGSLADTQYF; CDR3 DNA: TGTGCCAGCAGCCAAGTTGGCGGGAGCTTGGCAGATACGCAGTATTTT
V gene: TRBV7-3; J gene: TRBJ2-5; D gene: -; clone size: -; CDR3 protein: CASSPRLGETQYF; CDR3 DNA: TGTGCCAGCAGCCCGCGGCTGGGTGAGACCCAGTACTTC
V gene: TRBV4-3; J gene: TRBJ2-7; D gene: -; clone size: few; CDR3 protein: CASSQEAGVSVISSYEQYF; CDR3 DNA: TGCGCCAGCAGCCAAGAGGCAGGGGTTAGCGTGATAAGCTCCTACGAGCAGTACTTC
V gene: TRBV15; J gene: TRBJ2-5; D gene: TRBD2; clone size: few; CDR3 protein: CATSTGGRSKRFQETQYF; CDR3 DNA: TGTGCCACCAGCACGGGGGGGAGGAGCAAGAGATTTCAAGAGACCCAGTACTTC
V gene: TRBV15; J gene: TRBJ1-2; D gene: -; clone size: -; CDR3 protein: CATSRGLGPGLTNYGYTF; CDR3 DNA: TGTGCCACCAGCAGAGGATTAGGACCAGGGCTTACTAACTATGGCTACACCTTC
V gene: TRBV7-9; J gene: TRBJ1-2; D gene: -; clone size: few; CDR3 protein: CASSLPGVFGYTF; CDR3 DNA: TGTGCCAGCAGCTTGCCCGGAGTTTTTGGCTACACCTTC
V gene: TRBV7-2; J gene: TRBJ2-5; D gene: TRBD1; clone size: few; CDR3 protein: CASSPETGRKTQYF; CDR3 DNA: TGTGCCAGCAGCCCGGAGACAGGGCGGAAGACCCAGTACTTC
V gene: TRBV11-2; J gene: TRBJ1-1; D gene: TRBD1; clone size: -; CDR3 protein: CASSSTGATEAFF; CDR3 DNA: TGTGCCAGCAGCTCGACAGGGGCCACTGAAGCTTTCTTT
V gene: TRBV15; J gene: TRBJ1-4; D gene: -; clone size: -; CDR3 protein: CATSRDPQEKLFF; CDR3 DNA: TGTGCCACCAGCAGAGATCCACAAGAAAAACTGTTTTTT
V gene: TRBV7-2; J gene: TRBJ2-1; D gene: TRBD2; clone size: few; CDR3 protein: CASSLRASGYNEQFF; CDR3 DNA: TGTGCCAGCAGCTTAAGGGCTAGCGGCTACAATGAGCAGTTCTTC
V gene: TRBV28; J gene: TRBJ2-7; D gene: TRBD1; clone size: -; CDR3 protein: CAIQRTGPSYEQYF; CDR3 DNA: TGTGCCATCCAACGGACAGGGCCCTCCTACGAGCAGTACTTC
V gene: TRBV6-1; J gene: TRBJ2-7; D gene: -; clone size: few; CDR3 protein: CASSEGTGIYEQYF; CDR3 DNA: TGTGCCAGCAGTGAAGGGACTGGGATCTACGAGCAGTACTTC
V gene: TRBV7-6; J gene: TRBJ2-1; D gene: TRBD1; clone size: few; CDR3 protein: CASSLGQGSYNEQFF; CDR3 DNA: TGTGCCAGCAGCTTGGGACAGGGGTCCTACAATGAGCAGTTCTTC
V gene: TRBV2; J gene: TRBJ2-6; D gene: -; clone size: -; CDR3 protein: CARKGEGANVLTF; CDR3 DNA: TGTGCCAGAAAGGGGGAAGGGGCCAACGTCCTGACTTTC
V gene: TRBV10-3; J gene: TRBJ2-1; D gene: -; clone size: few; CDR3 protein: CAISYIDNEQFF; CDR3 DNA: TGTGCCATCAGTTATATAGACAATGAGCAGTTCTTC
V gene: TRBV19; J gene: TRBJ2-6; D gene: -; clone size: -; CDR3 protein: CASSIRVTGANVLTF; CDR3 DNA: TGTGCCAGTAGTATCAGGGTAACTGGGGCCAACGTCCTGACTTTC
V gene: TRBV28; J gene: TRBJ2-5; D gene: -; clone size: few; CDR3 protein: CASSPGGRETQYF; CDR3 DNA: TGTGCCAGCAGCCCCGGGGGGCGGGAGACCCAGTACTTC
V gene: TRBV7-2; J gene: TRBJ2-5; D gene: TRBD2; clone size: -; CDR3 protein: CASSLARGLAGVRETQYF; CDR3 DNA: TGTGCCAGCAGCTTAGCCAGAGGACTAGCGGGAGTCAGGGAGACCCAGTACTTC
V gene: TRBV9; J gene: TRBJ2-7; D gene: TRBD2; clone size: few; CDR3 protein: CASSVSGGRGEQYF; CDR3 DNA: TGTGCCAGCAGCGTGTCGGGAGGGCGTGGTGAGCAGTACTTC
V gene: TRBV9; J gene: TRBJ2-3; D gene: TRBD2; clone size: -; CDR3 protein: CASSGSGIGADTQYF; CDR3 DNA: TGTGCCAGCAGCGGTAGCGGGATCGGAGCAGATACGCAGTATTTT
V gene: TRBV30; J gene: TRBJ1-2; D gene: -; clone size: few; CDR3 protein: CAWISTGPYGYTF; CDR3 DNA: TGTGCCTGGATTAGCACAGGACCCTATGGCTACACCTTC
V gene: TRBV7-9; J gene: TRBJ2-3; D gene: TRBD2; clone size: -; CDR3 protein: CASSPLEGLAGGDTQYF; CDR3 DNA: TGTGCCAGCAGCCCCCTAGAAGGACTAGCGGGAGGGGATACGCAGTATTTT
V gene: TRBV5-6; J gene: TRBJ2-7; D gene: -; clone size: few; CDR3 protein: CASSFLGTLLYEQYF; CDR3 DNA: TGTGCCAGCAGCTTTTTGGGGACATTACTTTACGAGCAGTACTTC
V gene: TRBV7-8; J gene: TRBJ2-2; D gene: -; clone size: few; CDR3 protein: CASSLVRSNTGELFF; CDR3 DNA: TGTGCCAGCAGCTTAGTTCGGAGCAACACCGGGGAGCTGTTTTTT
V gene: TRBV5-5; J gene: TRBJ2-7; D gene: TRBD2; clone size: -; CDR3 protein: CASSLLAGASYEQYF; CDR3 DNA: TGTGCCAGCAGCTTGCTAGCGGGAGCAAGCTACGAGCAGTACTTC
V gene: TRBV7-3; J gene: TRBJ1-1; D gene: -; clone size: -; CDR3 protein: CASSVNTDTEAFF; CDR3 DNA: TGTGCCAGCAGCGTTAACACAGACACTGAAGCTTTCTTT
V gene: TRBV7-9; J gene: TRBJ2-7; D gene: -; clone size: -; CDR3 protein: CASSLGRQGGEQYF; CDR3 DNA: TGTGCCAGCAGCTTAGGTAGACAGGGAGGCGAGCAGTACTTC